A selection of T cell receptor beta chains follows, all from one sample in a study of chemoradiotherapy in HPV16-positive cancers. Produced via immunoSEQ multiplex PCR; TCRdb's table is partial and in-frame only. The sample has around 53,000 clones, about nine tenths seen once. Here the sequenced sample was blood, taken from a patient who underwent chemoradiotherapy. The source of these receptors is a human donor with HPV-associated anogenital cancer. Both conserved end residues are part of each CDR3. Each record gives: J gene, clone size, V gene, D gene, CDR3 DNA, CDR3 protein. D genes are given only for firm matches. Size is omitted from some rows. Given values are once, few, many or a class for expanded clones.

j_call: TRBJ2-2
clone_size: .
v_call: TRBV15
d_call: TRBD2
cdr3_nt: TGTGCCACCAGCAGAGCCCCAGCGGGAGGAGGAACCGGGGAGCTGTTTTTT
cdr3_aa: CATSRAPAGGGTGELFF

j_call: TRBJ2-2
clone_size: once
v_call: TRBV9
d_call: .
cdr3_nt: TGTGCCAGCAGCGTACAGGGGGGAACGAACACCGGGGAGCTGTTTTTT
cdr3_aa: CASSVQGGTNTGELFF

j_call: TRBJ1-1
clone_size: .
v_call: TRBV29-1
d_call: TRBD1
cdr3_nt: TGCAGCGTCATACAGGGGACTCCTGAAGCTTTCTTT
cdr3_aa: CSVIQGTPEAFF

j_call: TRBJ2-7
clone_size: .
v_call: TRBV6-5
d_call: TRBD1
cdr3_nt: TGTGCCAGCAGTACCGGGACAGGAATATTCGAGCAGTACTTC
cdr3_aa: CASSTGTGIFEQYF

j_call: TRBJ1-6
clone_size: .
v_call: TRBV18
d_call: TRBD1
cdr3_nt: TGTGCCAGCTCTAACGGACAAGGGACAGGGCCCTATAATTCACCCCTCCACTTT
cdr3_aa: CASSNGQGTGPYNSPLHF

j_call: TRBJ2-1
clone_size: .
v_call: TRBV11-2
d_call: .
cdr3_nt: TGTGCCAGCAGCTTAGATCGAAGCGGGTCTGGCTCCTACAATGAGCAGTTCTTC
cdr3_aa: CASSLDRSGSGSYNEQFF

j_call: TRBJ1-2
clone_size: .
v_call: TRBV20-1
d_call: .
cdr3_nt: TGCAGTTTAGGGCCGGGAGATGGCTACACCTTC
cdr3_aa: CSLGPGDGYTF

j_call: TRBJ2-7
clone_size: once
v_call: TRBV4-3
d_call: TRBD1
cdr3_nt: TGCGCCAGCAGCCTAGGACAGGGGGCCTACGAGCAGTACTTC
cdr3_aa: CASSLGQGAYEQYF

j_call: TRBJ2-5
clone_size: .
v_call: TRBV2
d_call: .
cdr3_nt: TGTGCCAGCAGCTACAGACAAGAGACCCAGTACTTC
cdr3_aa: CASSYRQETQYF

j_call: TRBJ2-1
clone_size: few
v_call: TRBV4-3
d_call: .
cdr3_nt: TGCGCCAGCAGCCAAGATGCTGGGAGCTCCGGTGAGCAGTTCTTC
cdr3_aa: CASSQDAGSSGEQFF

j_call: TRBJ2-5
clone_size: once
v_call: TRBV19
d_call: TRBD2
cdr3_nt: TGTGCCAGTAGTTCTTGGACTAGCCAAGAGACCCAGTACTTC
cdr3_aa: CASSSWTSQETQYF

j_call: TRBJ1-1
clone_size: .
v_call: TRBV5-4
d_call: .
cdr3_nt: TGTGCCAGCAGCTTGGCGGCAAATGAAGCTTTCTTT
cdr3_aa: CASSLAANEAFF

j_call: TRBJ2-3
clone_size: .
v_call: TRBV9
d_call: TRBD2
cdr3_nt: TGTGCCAGCAGCCTGAGATGGGGACTAGGGACAGATACGCAGTATTTT
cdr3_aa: CASSLRWGLGTDTQYF

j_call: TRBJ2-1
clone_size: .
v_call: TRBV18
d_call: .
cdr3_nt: TGTGCCAGCTCACCAGTTACGGGAAGGGTTTCCTACAATGAGCAGTTCTTC
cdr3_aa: CASSPVTGRVSYNEQFF

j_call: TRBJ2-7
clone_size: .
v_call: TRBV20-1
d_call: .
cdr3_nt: TGCAGTGGCAGGTGGGGGCACGAGCAGTACTTC
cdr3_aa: CSGRWGHEQYF

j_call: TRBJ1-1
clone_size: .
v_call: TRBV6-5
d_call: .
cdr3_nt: TGTGCCGCCACAGGGAGCACTGAAGCTTTCTTT
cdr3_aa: CAATGSTEAFF

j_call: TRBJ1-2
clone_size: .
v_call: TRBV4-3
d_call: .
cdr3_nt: TGCGCCAGCAGTCAAGATGTGGGGGACATATTTAACTATGGCTACACCTTC
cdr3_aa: CASSQDVGDIFNYGYTF

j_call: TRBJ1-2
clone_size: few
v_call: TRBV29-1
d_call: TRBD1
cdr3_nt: TGCAGCGTTGTCTCCGAGACAGGGCTGGAAGGCTACACCTTC
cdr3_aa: CSVVSETGLEGYTF

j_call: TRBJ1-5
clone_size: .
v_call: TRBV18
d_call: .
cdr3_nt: TGTGCCAGCTCATACGGAAATAGCAATCAGCCCCAGCATTTT
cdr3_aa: CASSYGNSNQPQHF

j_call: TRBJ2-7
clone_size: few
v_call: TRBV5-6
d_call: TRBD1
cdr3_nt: TGTGCCAGCAGCTTGGCGACAGGGTCGTTGGAGCAGTACTTC
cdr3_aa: CASSLATGSLEQYF

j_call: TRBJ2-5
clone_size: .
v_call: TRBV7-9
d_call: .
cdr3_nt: TGTGCCAGCAGCCCCGGGAGTTCCAGAGAGACCCAGTACTTC
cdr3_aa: CASSPGSSRETQYF

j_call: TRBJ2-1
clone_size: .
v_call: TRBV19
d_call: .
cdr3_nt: TGTGCCAGTAGTATCGCCGAGTACAATGAGCAGTTCTTC
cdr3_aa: CASSIAEYNEQFF

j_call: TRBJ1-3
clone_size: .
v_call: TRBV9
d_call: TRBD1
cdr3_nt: TGTGCCAGCAGCCCAGGTCCCCCTAGGACAGGTTCCTCTGGAAACACCATATATTTT
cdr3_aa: CASSPGPPRTGSSGNTIYF

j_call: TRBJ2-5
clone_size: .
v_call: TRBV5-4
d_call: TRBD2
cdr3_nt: TGTGCCAGCAAGGTAGCGGGGGGCCGCGAGACCCAGTACTTC
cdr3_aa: CASKVAGGRETQYF

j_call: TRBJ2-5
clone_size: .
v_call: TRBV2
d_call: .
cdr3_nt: TGTGCCAGCAATAAGCTCACGCAAGAGACCCAGTACTTC
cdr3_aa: CASNKLTQETQYF

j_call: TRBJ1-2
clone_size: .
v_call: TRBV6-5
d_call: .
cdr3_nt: TGTGCCAGCCGTGACAGCCTGAACTATGGCTACACCTTC
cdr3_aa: CASRDSLNYGYTF

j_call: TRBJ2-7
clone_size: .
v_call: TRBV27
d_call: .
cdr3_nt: TGTGCCAGCAGCCCCCCGGTCAGGCCCTACGAGCAGTACTTC
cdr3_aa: CASSPPVRPYEQYF

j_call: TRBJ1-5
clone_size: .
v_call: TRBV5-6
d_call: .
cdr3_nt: TGTGCCAGCAGCTTGTTGGGTCAGGGAAATCAGCCCCAGCATTTT
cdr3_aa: CASSLLGQGNQPQHF

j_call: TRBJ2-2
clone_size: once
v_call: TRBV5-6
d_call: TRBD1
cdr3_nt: TGTGCCAGCAGCCAACCACAGGGGCCCGGGCTCCTGAACACCGGGGAGCTGTTTTTT
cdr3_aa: CASSQPQGPGLLNTGELFF

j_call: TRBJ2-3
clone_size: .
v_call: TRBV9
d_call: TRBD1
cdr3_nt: TGTGCCAGCAGCATTCAGACAGGGTTGGGCACAGATACGCAGTATTTT
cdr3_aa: CASSIQTGLGTDTQYF

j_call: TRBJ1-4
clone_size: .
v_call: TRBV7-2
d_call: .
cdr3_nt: TGTGCCAGCAGCCTCCTTCGGGGGAGTAATGAAAAACTGTTTTTT
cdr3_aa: CASSLLRGSNEKLFF

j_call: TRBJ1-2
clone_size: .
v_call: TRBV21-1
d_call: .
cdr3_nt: TGTGCCAGCAGCAAAACTTGGGGGAACTCGGTCTATGGCTACACCTTC
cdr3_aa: CASSKTWGNSVYGYTF

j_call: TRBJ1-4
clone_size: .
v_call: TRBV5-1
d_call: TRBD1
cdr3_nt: TGCGCCAGCAGCATACGACAGGGAGAAAAACTGTTTTTT
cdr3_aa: CASSIRQGEKLFF

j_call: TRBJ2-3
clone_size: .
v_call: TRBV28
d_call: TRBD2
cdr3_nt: TGTGCCAGCAGTTTCTGGGCGGGGGGGACTAATTGGCAGTATTTT
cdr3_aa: CASSFWAGGTNWQYF

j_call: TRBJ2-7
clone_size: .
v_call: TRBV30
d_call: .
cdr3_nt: TGTGCCTGGAATCGGGCGTCCTACGAGCAGTACTTC
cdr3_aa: CAWNRASYEQYF

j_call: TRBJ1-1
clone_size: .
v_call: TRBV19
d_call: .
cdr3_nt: TGTGCCAGTAGTATAGGTGTTAACACTGAAGCTTTCTTT
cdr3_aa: CASSIGVNTEAFF

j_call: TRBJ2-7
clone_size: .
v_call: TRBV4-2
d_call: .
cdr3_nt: TGTGCCAGCAGCCCCCTAGCCGGAGACCGCGAGCAGTACTTC
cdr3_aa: CASSPLAGDREQYF

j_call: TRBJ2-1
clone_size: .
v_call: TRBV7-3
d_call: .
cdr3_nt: TGTGCCAGCAGCTTAATCTCAGGAGACAAGAATGAGCAGTTCTTC
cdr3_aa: CASSLISGDKNEQFF

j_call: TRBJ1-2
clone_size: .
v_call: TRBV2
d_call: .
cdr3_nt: TGTGCCAGCAGTGACCACAGGGCGGGAGGCTACACCTTC
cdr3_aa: CASSDHRAGGYTF

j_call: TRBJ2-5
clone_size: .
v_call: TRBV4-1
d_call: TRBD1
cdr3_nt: TGCGCCAGCAGCCAAGTTGACAGGGGGTTGCCGACCCAGTACTTC
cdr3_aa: CASSQVDRGLPTQYF

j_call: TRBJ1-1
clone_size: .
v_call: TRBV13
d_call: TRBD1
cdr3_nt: TGTGCCAGCAGCTTAGAGGGGACAGCCGCTTCCATGAACACTGAAGCTTTCTTT
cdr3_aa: CASSLEGTAASMNTEAFF

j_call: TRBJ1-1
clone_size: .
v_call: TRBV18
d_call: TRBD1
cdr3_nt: TGTGCCAGCTCACCGGGACAGGGAATGAACACTGAAGCTTTCTTT
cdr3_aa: CASSPGQGMNTEAFF

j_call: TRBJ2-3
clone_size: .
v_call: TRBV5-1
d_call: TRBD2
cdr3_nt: TGCGCCAGCAGCAGGGCCGGGGTCCGGACTAGCGGGGGGGGAGATACGCAGTATTTT
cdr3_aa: CASSRAGVRTSGGGDTQYF

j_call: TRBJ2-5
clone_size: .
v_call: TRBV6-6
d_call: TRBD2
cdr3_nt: TGTGCCAGCAGGGGTACTAGCGAACAGACCCAGTACTTC
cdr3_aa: CASRGTSEQTQYF

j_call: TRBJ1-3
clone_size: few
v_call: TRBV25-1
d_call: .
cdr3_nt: TGTGCCAGCAGTGCCAGACTGCTCTCTGGAAACACCATATATTTT
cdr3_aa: CASSARLLSGNTIYF